The clone carrying this T cell receptor beta chain was observed many times. What it binds is not known. This entry belongs to a study of T cell repertoires in cytomegalovirus infection. Study as a whole: From public TCR beta signatures came an indication of both CMV infection and matching HLA type.

Study-wide points: Dominant in the ex vivo response were TCR beta clonotypes restricted by HLA-C and specific for CMV. Carriers of CMV plus the relevant HLA were identified by cumulative public TCR beta family frequency.

TCRdb independently ran MiXCR on the reads; one entry per CDR3 protein. The table records roughly 200,000 distinct CDR3 sequences, about 18% of them present only once. J lost 3 bases, V lost 1 base, and 10 bases had no gene match. The CDR3 has 17 residues. Germline V gene data show CDR1 as SGHTA and CDR2 as FQGNSA. The rearrangement links TRBV7-2 to TRBJ2-7, with 9 bases matching TRBD1. This sequence originates from a human donor in good health (CMV status not recorded). Some clones in this sample may be carry-over from other donors' samples. Sequencing input: CD8+ T cells from PBMCs. The CDR3 region is CASSLEKSGQGHYEQYF. The CDR3 nucleotides read TGTGCCAGCAGCTTAGAAAAGTCGGGACAGGGACACTACGAGCAGTACTTC.